The 7 T cell receptor beta chains below were found in one sample sequenced in a study of CD8+CD57+ T cells in acquired aplastic anemia. Patients chosen for sequencing had CD8+CD57+ cells that had expanded, as shown by flow cytometry. TCR beta VDJ and CDR3 were profiled, and genomic DNA was the template. TCRdb itself ran the reads through MiXCR, one entry per CDR3 protein. The sample includes around 180,000 distinct CDR3 sequences, around 48% seen only once; the top ten take about 1.7%. What was sequenced was sorted CD4+, CD8+, or CD8+CD57+ T cells (not recorded which) from PBMCs. These receptors were obtained from a human donor with aplastic anemia.

This clonotype was found once. The V and J genes are TRBV7-9 and TRBJ1-6; D is undetermined. This CDR3 spans 14 amino acids. Germline lookup yields CDR1 SEHNR and CDR2 FQNEAQ (reference sequence). Trimming pared 3 bases from V and 10 bases from J, leaving 13 bases between. This chain's CDR3 is CASSLYNPDSPLHF. CDR3 DNA sequence: TGTGCCAGCAGCTTGTATAATCCGGACTCACCCCTCCACTTT.

A remark on this clonotype: This sequence may be a read error, since a much larger clone differs from it by one base. The V call is TRBV7-8, the J call TRBJ1-5; no clear D. The V end lost 5 bases, the J end lost 1 base, and 21 bases lay between the germline ends. Per the germline V gene, CDR1 is SGHVS and CDR2 is FQNEAQ. The length of the CDR3 is 18 residues. The DNA of the CDR3 is TGTGCCAGCAGCCCTAAGACAAGGTTCGAATGGAGCAATCAGCCCCAGCATTTT. Protein sequence: CASSPKTRFEWSNQPQHF.

Regarding this clonotype: This may be a read error, as it is one base from a much larger clone. The conserved phenylalanine or tryptophan is not found at the CDR3 terminus, so this likely reflects a read error. The rearrangement links TRBV6-1 to TRBJ2-1, with 10 nucleotides matching TRBD2. After removal of 7 bases from V and 9 bases from J, the junction contained 12 bases not matched to a gene. Germline CDR1 and CDR2: MNHNS and SASEGT. The CDR3 extends over 15 amino acids. This CDR3 is CASILGASGRGEQFS. The CDR3 bases are TGTGCCAGCATCCTCGGGGCTAGCGGGAGAGGTGAGCAGTTCTCC.

In the case of this clonotype: No conserved phenylalanine or tryptophan is present at the end of the CDR3, so a read error is the likely explanation. V gene TRBV15 combines with J gene TRBJ2-3; tentatively, D is TRBD2 (5 bases). V lost 4 bases and J 4 bases, leaving 9 bases between the germline ends. The germline V gene encodes CDR1 LNHNV and CDR2 YYDKDF (reference sequence). The CDR3 contains 13 residues. The CDR3 coding sequence is TGTGCCACCAGCACACCACTAGCAGATACGCAGTATTCT. The encoded protein is CATSTPLADTQYS.

This chain connects TRBV6-1 to TRBJ2-3; 9 bases are shared with TRBD1. J gave up 4 bases and V 1 base, and 0 bases lay outside the gene matches. Germline loops: CDR1 MNHNS, CDR2 SASEGT. The CDR3 extends over 14 amino acids. For the CDR3, the DNA is TGTGCCAGCAGTGAAGGACAGGGGGCAGATACGCAGTATTTT. It translates to CASSEGQGADTQYF.

This clonotype occurred many times. The V gene is TRBV5-8, the J gene TRBJ2-5, with 8 bases matching TRBD1. V was clipped by 0 bases and J by 2 bases; unmatched bases: 3. CDR3 length equals 15 residues. Germline V lookup: CDR1 SGHTS, CDR2 YDEGEE. CDR3 nucleotides: TGTGCCAGCAGCTTGGGTAACAGGGGGCAAGAGACCCAGTACTTC. It codes for CASSLGNRGQETQYF.

This clonotype occurred many times. This chain joins TRBV9 and TRBJ1-1; D remains ambiguous. The V gene's germline CDR1 is SGDLS and CDR2 YYNGEE. The CDR3 runs 12 residues. The V end lost 4 bases, the J end lost 4 bases, and 8 bases lay between the germline ends. CDR3 residues: CASSLAPTEAFF. DNA of the CDR3: TGTGCCAGCAGCCTCGCACCCACTGAAGCTTTCTTT.